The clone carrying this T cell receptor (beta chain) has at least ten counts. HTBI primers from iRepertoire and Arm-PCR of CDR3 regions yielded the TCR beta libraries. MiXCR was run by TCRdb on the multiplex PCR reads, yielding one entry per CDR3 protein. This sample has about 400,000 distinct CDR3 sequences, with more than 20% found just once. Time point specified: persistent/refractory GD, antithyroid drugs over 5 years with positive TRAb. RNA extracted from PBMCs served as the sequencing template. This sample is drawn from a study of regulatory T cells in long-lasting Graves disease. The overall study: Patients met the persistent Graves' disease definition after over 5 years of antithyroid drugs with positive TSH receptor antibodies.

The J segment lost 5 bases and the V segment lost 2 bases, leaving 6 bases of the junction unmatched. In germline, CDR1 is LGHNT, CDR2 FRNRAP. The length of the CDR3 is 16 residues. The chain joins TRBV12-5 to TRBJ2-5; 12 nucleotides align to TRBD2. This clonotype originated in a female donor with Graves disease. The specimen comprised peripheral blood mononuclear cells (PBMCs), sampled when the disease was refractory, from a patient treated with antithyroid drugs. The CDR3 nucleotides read TGTGCTAGTGGTTTGAACGGACTAGCGGGACGGGAGACCCAGTACTTC. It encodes CASGLNGLAGRETQYF.